A selection of T cell receptor beta chains follows, all from one sample in a study of blood T cell repertoires in COVID-19. Produced via immunoSEQ multiplex PCR; TCRdb's table is partial and in-frame only. This sample has under 150,000 clones, with about 86% found just once. The material sequenced was peripheral blood. These receptors all stem from a man aged 80 or over with active or convalescent COVID-19. Both conserved end residues are part of each CDR3. Each record gives: J gene, clone size, V gene, D gene, CDR3 DNA, CDR3 protein. The D gene is left open where the match is weak. Size tells how often a clone was seen (once, few, many) or the class of an expanded clone, and some rows leave it out.

J: TRBJ1-1
size: once
V: TRBV18
D: NA
DNA: TGTGCCAGCAAAGACAACAGGAACACTGAAGCTTTCTTT
CDR3: CASKDNRNTEAFF

J: TRBJ2-3
size: NA
V: TRBV5-1
D: NA
DNA: TGCGCCAGCAGCCTACTGTCCTTAGCAGATACGCAGTATTTT
CDR3: CASSLLSLADTQYF

J: TRBJ2-5
size: NA
V: TRBV7-2
D: NA
DNA: TGTGCCAGCAGCTTAGGAGGCAACCAAGAGACCCAGTACTTC
CDR3: CASSLGGNQETQYF

J: TRBJ2-5
size: NA
V: TRBV7-9
D: TRBD2
DNA: TGTGCCAGCAGCTTAGGCCTAGCGGGGGTAGAGACCCAGTACTTC
CDR3: CASSLGLAGVETQYF

J: TRBJ1-5
size: NA
V: TRBV6-1
D: NA
DNA: TGTGCCAGCAGCCAAGGGGGGGGTTATCAGCCCCAGCATTTT
CDR3: CASSQGGGYQPQHF

J: TRBJ2-3
size: NA
V: TRBV15
D: TRBD1
DNA: TGTGCCACCAGCAGACTACAGGGGGGTACGCAGTATTTT
CDR3: CATSRLQGGTQYF

J: TRBJ1-5
size: few
V: TRBV5-3
D: NA
DNA: TGTGCCAGAAGCTTGGAACAGGTCCTTAGCAATCAGCCCCAGCATTTT
CDR3: CARSLEQVLSNQPQHF

J: TRBJ2-4
size: NA
V: TRBV11-2
D: NA
DNA: TGTGCCAGCAGCTTAGCCTTAAACATTCAGTACTTC
CDR3: CASSLALNIQYF

J: TRBJ1-2
size: once
V: TRBV5-5
D: NA
DNA: TGTGCCAGCAGCTTGGGCTCGAGGGCAACAGGGTGGGATGGCTACACCTTC
CDR3: CASSLGSRATGWDGYTF

J: TRBJ1-5
size: few
V: TRBV30
D: TRBD1
DNA: TGTGCCTGGGACAGGGGATTCAATCAGCCCCAGCATTTT
CDR3: CAWDRGFNQPQHF

J: TRBJ1-1
size: NA
V: TRBV7-9
D: TRBD1
DNA: TGTGCCAGCAGCCCGCGACAGGGGGCGAACACTGAAGCTTTCTTT
CDR3: CASSPRQGANTEAFF

J: TRBJ1-1
size: NA
V: TRBV7-3
D: TRBD1
DNA: TGTGCCAGCAGCTTACAGGGGGGCACTGAAGCTTTCTTT
CDR3: CASSLQGGTEAFF

J: TRBJ2-3
size: NA
V: TRBV5-8
D: NA
DNA: TGTGCCAGCAGCCCCTGGGGGGGCAACACAGATACGCAGTATTTT
CDR3: CASSPWGGNTDTQYF

J: TRBJ2-1
size: NA
V: TRBV7-3
D: TRBD1
DNA: TGTGCCAGCAGCACCGGACAGGGTGCGGCTGAGCAGTTCTTC
CDR3: CASSTGQGAAEQFF

J: TRBJ2-1
size: NA
V: TRBV5-1
D: NA
DNA: TGCGCCAGCAGTTTTAACTACAATGAGCAGTTCTTC
CDR3: CASSFNYNEQFF

J: TRBJ2-2
size: NA
V: TRBV3-1/TRBV3-2
D: NA
DNA: TGTGCCAGCAGCCAAAGGACTGGCGAAGGGGGGGAGCTGTTTTTT
CDR3: CASSQRTGEGGELFF

J: TRBJ2-2
size: few
V: TRBV29-1
D: NA
DNA: TGCAGCGTTTTCAGGGGGAACACCGGGGAGCTGTTTTTT
CDR3: CSVFRGNTGELFF

J: TRBJ2-3
size: NA
V: TRBV7-3
D: NA
DNA: TGTGCCAGCAGCTTAGCAGGGAGCACAGATACGCAGTATTTT
CDR3: CASSLAGSTDTQYF

J: TRBJ1-5
size: NA
V: TRBV28
D: TRBD1
DNA: TGTGCCACCCGAACAGGGGGCGCGGGGCAGCCCCAGCATTTT
CDR3: CATRTGGAGQPQHF

J: TRBJ1-2
size: NA
V: TRBV27
D: NA
DNA: TGTGCCAGCAGTTTGGTCCCCGGCGGCTATGGCTACACCTTC
CDR3: CASSLVPGGYGYTF

J: TRBJ2-1
size: NA
V: TRBV5-4
D: TRBD1
DNA: TGTGCCAGCAGCCTGGACAGGCTCAGTGGCAATGAGCAGTTCTTC
CDR3: CASSLDRLSGNEQFF

J: TRBJ2-1
size: NA
V: TRBV18
D: NA
DNA: TGTGCCAGCTCACCACCGGGCAGGGGCAAGGACAATGAGCAGTTCTTC
CDR3: CASSPPGRGKDNEQFF

J: TRBJ2-3
size: medium-sized
V: TRBV5-5
D: TRBD2
DNA: TGTGCCAGCAGCTTGAGGAGACTAGCGGATGGCACAGATACGCAGTATTTT
CDR3: CASSLRRLADGTDTQYF

J: TRBJ1-6
size: NA
V: TRBV30
D: NA
DNA: TGTGCCTGGAGGCACGCGGGGATCCATAATTCACCCCTCCACTTT
CDR3: CAWRHAGIHNSPLHF

J: TRBJ2-5
size: once
V: TRBV9
D: TRBD2
DNA: TGTGCCAGCAGCGTCCAGGGAGGGGAGACCCAGTACTTC
CDR3: CASSVQGGETQYF

J: TRBJ1-4
size: once
V: TRBV19
D: NA
DNA: TGTGCCAGTAGTATATCCCGTAATGAAAAACTGTTTTTT
CDR3: CASSISRNEKLFF

J: TRBJ1-1
size: once
V: TRBV27
D: TRBD1
DNA: TGTGCCAGCCGCAAAGGGACAGCGAACACTGAAGCTTTCTTT
CDR3: CASRKGTANTEAFF

J: TRBJ2-5
size: NA
V: TRBV19
D: TRBD1
DNA: TGTGCCAGTAACCAACGACAGGGGGTGGAGGAGACCCAGTACTTC
CDR3: CASNQRQGVEETQYF

J: TRBJ1-2
size: NA
V: TRBV13
D: TRBD1
DNA: TGTGCCAGCAGCTGGACAGGGGGCAATGGCTACACCTTC
CDR3: CASSWTGGNGYTF

J: TRBJ2-1
size: NA
V: TRBV28
D: TRBD1
DNA: TGTGCCAGCAGCCTTACAGGGGGCTACAATGAGCAGTTCTTC
CDR3: CASSLTGGYNEQFF

J: TRBJ1-2
size: NA
V: TRBV15
D: NA
DNA: TGTGCCACCAGCAGAGGACAGGACCTTTATGGCTACACCTTC
CDR3: CATSRGQDLYGYTF

J: TRBJ1-5
size: NA
V: TRBV10-3
D: TRBD1
DNA: TGTGCCATCAGTACCGGGACAGGGGACCAGCCCCAGCATTTT
CDR3: CAISTGTGDQPQHF

J: TRBJ2-7
size: NA
V: TRBV5-1
D: TRBD2
DNA: TGCGCCAGCAGCGGGACTAGCGGGGGATACGAGCAGTACTTC
CDR3: CASSGTSGGYEQYF

J: TRBJ1-2
size: few
V: TRBV19
D: NA
DNA: TGTGCCAGTAGTCCGGACAGCCTATACTATGGCTACACCTTC
CDR3: CASSPDSLYYGYTF

J: TRBJ2-2
size: NA
V: TRBV1
D: NA
DNA: TGCACCAGCAGCCAAGACTGGCTAGCGAACACCGGGGAGCTGTTTTTT
CDR3: CTSSQDWLANTGELFF

J: TRBJ1-1
size: NA
V: TRBV19
D: TRBD1
DNA: TGTGCCAGTCGCGAGGGGGACAGGCTCCTCACTGAAGCTTTCTTT
CDR3: CASREGDRLLTEAFF

J: TRBJ2-2
size: NA
V: TRBV4-1
D: NA
DNA: TGCGCCAGCAGCCAAGGGCTAGCCTACATCGGGGAGCTGTTTTTT
CDR3: CASSQGLAYIGELFF

J: TRBJ1-2
size: NA
V: TRBV2
D: TRBD1
DNA: TGTGCCAGCATAGACAGGGCCAACTATGGCTACACCTTC
CDR3: CASIDRANYGYTF

J: TRBJ1-1
size: NA
V: TRBV10-3
D: NA
DNA: TGTGCCATCAGTGAGAGAGAATTGGAGGAAGCTTTCTTT
CDR3: CAISERELEEAFF

J: TRBJ1-6
size: NA
V: TRBV10-3
D: TRBD1
DNA: TGTGCCATCAGTGAAGGAGGGGGACAGTCCAATTCACCCCTCCACTTT
CDR3: CAISEGGGQSNSPLHF

J: TRBJ2-4
size: NA
V: TRBV19
D: NA
DNA: TGTGCCAGTAGTAGTATAGGGGCGAACATTCAGTACTTC
CDR3: CASSSIGANIQYF

J: TRBJ1-5
size: NA
V: TRBV28
D: TRBD1
DNA: TGTGCCAGCAGTTTCTACAGGGGAAGTGGCAATCAGCCCCAGCATTTT
CDR3: CASSFYRGSGNQPQHF